A selection of T cell receptor beta chains follows, all from one sample in a study of radiation and T cells in renal cell carcinoma. Assay: immunoSEQ multiplex PCR; the TCRdb copy retains only in-frame clones and omits some. The data hold about 130,000 clones, with roughly 80% observed a single time. Here the sequenced sample was blood, taken from a patient whose treatment included radiotherapy and nephrectomy. These TCRs come from a woman aged 55-70 years with renal cell carcinoma. Both conserved end residues are part of each CDR3. The D gene is left open where the match is weak. Size is stated for part of the rows, as once, few or many counts, or as a class when the clone is expanded.

V	J	size	D	CDR3
TRBV9	TRBJ2-1	NA	NA	CASSVGVSSLYNEQFF
TRBV6-6	TRBJ1-1	NA	NA	CASSYQGKAFF
TRBV4-2	TRBJ2-5	NA	TRBD2	CASSQGTSGRARETQYF
TRBV7-2	TRBJ1-1	NA	TRBD1	CASSQQGMNTEAFF
TRBV9	TRBJ1-2	NA	TRBD1	CASSDDLDRVRQGYTF
TRBV19	TRBJ1-1	NA	TRBD1	CASSPGQGRFVEAFF
TRBV28	TRBJ1-3	NA	TRBD1	CASRTWDRAKGEGNTIYF
TRBV6-6	TRBJ2-5	NA	TRBD2	CASTVAGGRETQYF
TRBV19	TRBJ1-5	NA	NA	CASSIAYNQPQHF
TRBV4-2	TRBJ2-5	NA	TRBD2	CASSQDHQRGEETQYF
TRBV21-1	TRBJ2-3	NA	NA	CASSTGQGAEDTQYF
TRBV28	TRBJ2-1	NA	NA	CASSLRGLEVEQFF
TRBV28	TRBJ2-7	NA	TRBD1	CASSLGTGRIEQYF
TRBV6-5	TRBJ2-3	NA	NA	CATREIPSGTDTQYF
TRBV14	TRBJ1-2	NA	NA	CASSPVSGAINYGYTF
TRBV7-9	TRBJ2-7	NA	NA	CASSLGHSTYEQYF
TRBV28	TRBJ1-2	once	NA	CASSIQGYGYTF
TRBV9	TRBJ2-5	NA	NA	CASSVQYGSRETQYF
TRBV6-4	TRBJ2-7	NA	NA	CASPSGIYYEQYF
TRBV5-4	TRBJ2-1	NA	TRBD2	CASSGKGGSYNEQFF
TRBV6-6	TRBJ1-1	NA	TRBD1	CASNRGVGTEAFF
TRBV7-9	TRBJ2-7	NA	TRBD2	CASSSSGATYEQYF